The following is a T cell receptor (beta chain) sequence with its context. The sample belongs to a study of T cell changes during pregnancy in multiple sclerosis. The CDR3 has 14 residues. Per the germline V gene, CDR1 is SGHNT and CDR2 is YYREEE (reference sequence). After removal of 4 bases from V and 4 bases from J, the junction contained 5 bases not matched to a gene. The method was immunoSEQ multiplex PCR; TCRdb's version includes in-frame clones alone and lacks a portion of them. The table lists 60,000 to 65,000 clones, roughly 90% of them singletons. The specimen was peripheral blood, collected in the first trimester of pregnancy. This TCR was recovered from a female donor with multiple sclerosis, enrolled in a pregnancy study. The genes are TRBV5-4 and TRBJ2-5, with 9 bases fitting TRBD1. The CDR3 nucleotides read TGTGCCAGCAGCGTCGGACAGGGGCGAGAGACCCAGTACTTC. Protein product: CASSVGQGRETQYF.